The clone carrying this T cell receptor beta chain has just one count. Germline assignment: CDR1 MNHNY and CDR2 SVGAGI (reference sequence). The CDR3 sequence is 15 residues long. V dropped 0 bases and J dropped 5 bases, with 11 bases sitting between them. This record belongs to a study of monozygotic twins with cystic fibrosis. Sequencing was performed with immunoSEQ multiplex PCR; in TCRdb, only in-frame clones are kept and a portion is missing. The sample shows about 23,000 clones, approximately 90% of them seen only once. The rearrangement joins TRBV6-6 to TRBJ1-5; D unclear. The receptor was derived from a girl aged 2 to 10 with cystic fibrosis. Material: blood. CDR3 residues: CASSYSYQIYQPQHF. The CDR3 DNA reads TGTGCCAGCAGTTACTCTTACCAGATCTATCAGCCCCAGCATTTT.